This is a list of T cell receptor beta chains from one sample in a study of T-cell reconstitution after alpha-beta-depleted transplantation in children. Using its own MiXCR run on the PCR reads, TCRdb lists one record per CDR3 protein. The data show about 340,000 distinct CDR3 sequences, around 16% seen once. The sample consisted of PBMCs, mostly from graft donor cells, taken 360 days after TCRalphabeta/CD19-depleted stem cell transplant. The origin of the receptors is a male patient between 2 and 15 years old who had a stem cell transplant for acute lymphoblastic leukemia, so the T cells may come from the graft donor. Both conserved end residues are part of each CDR3. The D gene is left open where the match is weak. For some rows the clone size is stated as once, few or many, or as a class when expanded; others skip it.

>TRBJ2-5|NA|few|TRBV24-1
TGTGCCACCAGTGACAGCTACAGGGGAGGGGAGACCCAGTACTTC
CATSDSYRGGETQYF
>TRBJ1-6|TRBD1|few|TRBV4-1
TGCGCCAGCAGCCTGGGACAGGGAACACCCCTCCACTTT
CASSLGQGTPLHF
>TRBJ2-2|TRBD1|NA|TRBV20-1
TGCAGTGCTAAGGTGCCAGGGGGCACCGGGGAGCTGTTTTTT
CSAKVPGGTGELFF
>TRBJ1-1|NA|many|TRBV5-1
TGCGCCAGCAGGGGTTTGAACACTGAAGCTTTCTTT
CASRGLNTEAFF
>TRBJ2-7|TRBD1|few|TRBV5-1
TGCGCCAGCAGCCCCGTTCCGACAGGGGCCTCAAACGAGCAGTACTTC
CASSPVPTGASNEQYF
>TRBJ2-3|TRBD2|NA|TRBV25-1
TGTGCCAGCAGCTCGACTAGCGGGATAGTAGATACGCAGTATTTT
CASSSTSGIVDTQYF
>TRBJ2-7|TRBD1|NA|TRBV5-1
TGCGCCAGCAGCTTAATGGGACAGGGGGGTTACGAGCAGTACTTC
CASSLMGQGGYEQYF
>TRBJ1-2|TRBD1|NA|TRBV6-7
TGTGCCAGCAGTTACGGAACGACGACAGGGGTGGATGGCTACACCTTC
CASSYGTTTGVDGYTF
>TRBJ2-5|NA|few|TRBV7-3
TGTGCCAGCAGCTTAATTGGGGGGGACAGGTACCAAGAGACCCAGTACTTC
CASSLIGGDRYQETQYF
>TRBJ1-6|NA|few|TRBV20-1
TGCAGTGCTCTCCGGGAGCATAATTCACCCCTCCACTTT
CSALREHNSPLHF
>TRBJ2-3|NA|many|TRBV4-3
TGCGCCAGCAGCCAAGATCACGACTTACACGTGGGAGATACGCAGTATTTT
CASSQDHDLHVGDTQYF
>TRBJ2-7|NA|few|TRBV12-3/TRBV12-4
TGTGCCAGCAGCGACGACCAGTACGAGCAGTACTTC
CASSDDQYEQYF
>TRBJ2-2|NA|few|TRBV5-6
TGTGCCAGCAGCCGGCCAGGGAGGAACACCGGGGAGCTGTTTTTT
CASSRPGRNTGELFF
>TRBJ2-7|NA|few|TRBV4-1
TGCGCCAGCAGCCAACATGACGGGGACTCCTACGAGCAGTACTTC
CASSQHDGDSYEQYF
>TRBJ2-5|TRBD1|NA|TRBV28
TGTGCCAGCAGTTTAACGGACAGGAAAGAGACCCAGTACTTC
CASSLTDRKETQYF
>TRBJ2-1|NA|NA|TRBV29-1
TGCAGCGTTGAATCGGGACACCGGGCCATCGCCAATAGTGAGCAGTTCTTC
CSVESGHRAIANSEQFF
>TRBJ1-5|NA|NA|TRBV6-1
TGTGCCAGCAGGAGAGGCAGCAATCAGCCCCAGCATTTT
CASRRGSNQPQHF
>TRBJ2-7|NA|few|TRBV20-1
TGCAGTGCTAAGGAACTAAGGATGACTAAGCAGTACTTC
CSAKELRMTKQYF
>TRBJ1-3|TRBD1|few|TRBV29-1
TGCAGCGTTGAAGACCTAGACAGGGACACCATATATTTT
CSVEDLDRDTIYF